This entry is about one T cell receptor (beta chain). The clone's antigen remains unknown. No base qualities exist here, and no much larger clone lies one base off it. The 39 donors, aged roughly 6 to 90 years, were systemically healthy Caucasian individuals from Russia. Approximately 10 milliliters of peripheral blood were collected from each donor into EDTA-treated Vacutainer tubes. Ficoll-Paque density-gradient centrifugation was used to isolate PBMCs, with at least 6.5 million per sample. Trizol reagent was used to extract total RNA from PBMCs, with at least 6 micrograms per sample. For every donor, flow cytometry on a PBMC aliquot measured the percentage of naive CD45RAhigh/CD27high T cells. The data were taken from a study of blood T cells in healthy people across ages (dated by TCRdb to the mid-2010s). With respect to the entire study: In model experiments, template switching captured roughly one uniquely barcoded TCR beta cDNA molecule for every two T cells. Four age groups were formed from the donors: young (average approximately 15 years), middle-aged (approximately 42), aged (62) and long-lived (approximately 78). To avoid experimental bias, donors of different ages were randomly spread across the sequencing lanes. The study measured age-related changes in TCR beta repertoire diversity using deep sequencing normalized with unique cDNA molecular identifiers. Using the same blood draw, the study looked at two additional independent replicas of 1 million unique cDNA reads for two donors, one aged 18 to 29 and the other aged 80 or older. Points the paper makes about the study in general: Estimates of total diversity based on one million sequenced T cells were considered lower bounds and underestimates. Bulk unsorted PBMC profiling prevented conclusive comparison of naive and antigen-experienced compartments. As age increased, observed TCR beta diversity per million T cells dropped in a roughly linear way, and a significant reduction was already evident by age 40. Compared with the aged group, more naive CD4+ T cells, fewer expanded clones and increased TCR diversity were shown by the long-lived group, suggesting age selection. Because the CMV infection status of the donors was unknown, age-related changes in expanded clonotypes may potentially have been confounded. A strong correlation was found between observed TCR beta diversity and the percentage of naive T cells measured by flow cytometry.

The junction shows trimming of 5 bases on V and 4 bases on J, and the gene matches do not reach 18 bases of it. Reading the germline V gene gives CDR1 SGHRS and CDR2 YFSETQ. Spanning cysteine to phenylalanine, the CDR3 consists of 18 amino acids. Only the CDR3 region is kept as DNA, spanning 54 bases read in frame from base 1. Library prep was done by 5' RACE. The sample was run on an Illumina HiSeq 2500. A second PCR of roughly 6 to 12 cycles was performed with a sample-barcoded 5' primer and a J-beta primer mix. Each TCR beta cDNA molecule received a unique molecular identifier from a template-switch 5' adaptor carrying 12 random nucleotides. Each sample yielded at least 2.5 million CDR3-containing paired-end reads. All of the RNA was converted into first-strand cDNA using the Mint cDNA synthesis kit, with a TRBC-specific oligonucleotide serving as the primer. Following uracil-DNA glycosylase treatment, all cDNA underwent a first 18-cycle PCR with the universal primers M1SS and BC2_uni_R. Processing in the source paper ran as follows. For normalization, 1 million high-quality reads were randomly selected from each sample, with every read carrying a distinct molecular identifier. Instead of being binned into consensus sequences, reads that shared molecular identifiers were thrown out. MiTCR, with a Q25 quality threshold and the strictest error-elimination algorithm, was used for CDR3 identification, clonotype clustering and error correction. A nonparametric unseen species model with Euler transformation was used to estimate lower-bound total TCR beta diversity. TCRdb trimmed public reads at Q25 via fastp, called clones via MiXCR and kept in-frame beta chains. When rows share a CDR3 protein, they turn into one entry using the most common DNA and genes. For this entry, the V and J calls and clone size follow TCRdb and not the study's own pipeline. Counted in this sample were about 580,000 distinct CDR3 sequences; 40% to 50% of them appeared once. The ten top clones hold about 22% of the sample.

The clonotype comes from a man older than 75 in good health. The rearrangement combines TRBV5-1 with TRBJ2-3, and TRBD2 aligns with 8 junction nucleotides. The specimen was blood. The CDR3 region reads CASRRRDGSGVSPDTQYF. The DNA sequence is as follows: TGCGCCAGCAGGAGGAGGGACGGTAGCGGGGTTAGCCCAGATACGCAGTATTTT.